Described below is a single T cell receptor beta chain sequence and its context. The clone's antigen remains unknown. The record has no base qualities; no much larger clone is one base away. This sample is part of a study of blood T cell repertoires in COVID-19 (dated by TCRdb to 2020 to 2022). Looking at the study overall: Samples covering the acute and convalescent phases of COVID-19 were provided by collaborators in the United States, Italy and Spain. The dataset comprised deeply sampled blood TCRbeta repertoires from subjects exposed to, actively infected with, or recovered from COVID-19. The repertoires were made available in a free public database intended to serve as a resource for research on the immune response to SARS-CoV-2. The samples were drawn from two sources: the first 160 participants of the ongoing ImmuneRACE study, and 1,254 subjects contributed by 6 global collaborators. HLA class I and class II types, where available, came from metadata supplied by the sample provider rather than from assay-based typing. The prospective study material was composed of cDNA or gDNA derived from T cells, B-cell-depleted T cells, or PBMCs. Nearly every sample came with metadata listing a de-identified subject ID, COVID-19 status, age in years and sex.

The immunoSEQ Assay, a bias-controlled multiplex PCR, was used to amplify TCRbeta CDR3 regions from genomic DNA. The source study handled its data this way. The number of nucleated cells in each sample was estimated by amplification of reference gene primers within the assay. To quantify the absolute abundance of each unique TCRbeta CDR3 rearrangement, sequence reads were collapsed and filtered. For each sample, productive Simpson clonality was calculated as the square root of Simpson's diversity index across productive rearrangements. TCRdb retrieved this table from immuneACCESS and kept in-frame rearrangements only. Not all clones are present; in checked studies, unresolved V genes account for under half, and no reason is known for the remainder. The V and J calls and clone size were taken over from that table, and D and trimming were inferred from the DNA. The sample includes approximately 140,000 clones, with 85% to 90% observed a single time. The top ten hold roughly 2% of the sample.

Collaborating institutions collected whole blood in K2EDTA tubes following their own protocols. For TCRbeta analysis, collaborators shipped samples in one of three forms: frozen whole blood, isolated PBMCs, or DNA extracted from either of those sample types. CDR1 and CDR2 were assigned from the germline V gene (reference sequence) as SGHNT and YYREEE. The CDR3 runs 16 residues from the cysteine to the phenylalanine. Just the 48-base CDR3 DNA is kept, in frame starting at base 1. Trimming accounts for 0 bases at V and 2 bases at J, while the number of junction bases matched to no gene is 5. What the work shows at the level of the full study, not this receptor alone: The amount of clinical and demographic metadata varied by source and participant and was provided uncurated.

Sequencing was carried out using peripheral blood. The rearrangement combines TRBV5-4 with TRBJ2-5; the junction holds 9 bases that match TRBD1. The sequence was collected from a human donor in a cohort sampled during active COVID-19. The nucleotides are TGTGCCAGCAGCTTGGTGGGACAGGGAATACAAGAGACCCAGTACTTC. The encoded protein is CASSLVGQGIQETQYF.